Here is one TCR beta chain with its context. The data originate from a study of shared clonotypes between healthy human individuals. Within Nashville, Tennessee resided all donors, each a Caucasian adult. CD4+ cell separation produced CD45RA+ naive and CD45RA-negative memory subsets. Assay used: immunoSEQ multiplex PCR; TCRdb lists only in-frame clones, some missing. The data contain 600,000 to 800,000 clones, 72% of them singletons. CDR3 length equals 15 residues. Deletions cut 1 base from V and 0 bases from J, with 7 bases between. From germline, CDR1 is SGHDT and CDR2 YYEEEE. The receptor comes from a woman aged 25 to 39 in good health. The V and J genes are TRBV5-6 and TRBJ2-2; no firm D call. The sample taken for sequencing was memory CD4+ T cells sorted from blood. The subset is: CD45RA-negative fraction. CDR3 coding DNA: TGTGCCAGCAGCTTGTATAGTTCGAACACCGGGGAGCTGTTTTTT. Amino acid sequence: CASSLYSSNTGELFF.